This TCR beta chain comes out of a study of memory CD4+ T cells and cytomegalovirus serostatus. TCRdb's copy holds only in-frame clones and misses some; the assay was immunoSEQ multiplex PCR. The sample holds some 73,000 clones, roughly 78% seen once. The sort gate was single viable CD3+CD4+CD8-CD45RO+ cells for memory CD4+ T cells. The sample comprised memory CD4+ T cells from blood. The receptor was derived from an adult in good health and CMV-seropositive.

In DNA form, the CDR3 reads TGTGCCAGCTCACAGGCAGGCCACCAAGAGACCCAGTACTTC. Translation gives CASSQAGHQETQYF. This chain joins TRBV18 and TRBJ2-5; the D is unclear. This CDR3 is 14 amino acids long. Germline CDR1 reads KGHSH; CDR2 reads LQKENI. V lost 4 bases, J lost 0 bases, and 9 bases lay in between.